The 3 T cell receptor beta chains listed next were all sequenced from one sample in a study of blood T cell repertoires in COVID-19. Generated by immunoSEQ multiplex PCR, the TCRdb table keeps only in-frame clones and is missing some. The table has a few hundred thousand clones, around 89% seen once. Sequenced sample: peripheral blood. The origin of the receptors is an older woman with acute or convalescent COVID-19.

The chain is built from TRBV12-3 or TRBV12-4 and TRBJ2-6; D uncertain. Trimming removed 8 bases at V and 2 bases at J, with 7 bases between. The CDR3 extends over 13 amino acids. CDR3 sequence: CASRVAGANVLTF. CDR3 nucleotides: TGTGCCAGCCGCGTAGCTGGGGCCAACGTCCTGACTTTC.

The chain joins TRBV11-2 to TRBJ1-3; D not resolved. Germline CDR1 reads SGHAT; CDR2 reads FQNNGV. This CDR3 has 14 residues. With 2 bases removed from V and 2 bases from J, the gap between germline ends came to 7 bases. The CDR3 protein is CASSLSSAGNTIYF. The CDR3 DNA reads as TGTGCCAGCAGCTTATCGTCGGCTGGAAACACCATATATTTT. The full variable domain, rest sourced from reference TRBV11-2 and TRBJ1-3, is EAGVAQSPRYKIIEKRQSVAFWCNPISGHATLYWYQQILGQGPKLLIQFQNNGVVDDSQLPKDRFSAERLKGVDSTLKIQPAKLEDSAVYLCASSLSSAGNTIYFGEGSWLTVV.

This rearrangement joins TRBV18 to TRBJ1-1; weak D call: TRBD1 (6 bases). Trimming shortened V by 2 bases and J by 4 bases, and 11 bases separated the two germline ends. In germline, CDR1 is KGHSH, CDR2 LQKENI. This CDR3 has 14 residues. The CDR3 DNA reads as TGTGCCAGCTCACCAAGTTCAGGGGTCACTGAAGCTTTCTTT. Amino acids: CASSPSSGVTEAFF.